This T cell receptor beta chain was identified in a study of blood T cell repertoires in COVID-19. The assay was immunoSEQ multiplex PCR, and TCRdb's table has in-frame clones only and misses some. The sample lists roughly 100,000 clones, 91% seen once, with 15% to 20% in the top ten. V lost 6 bases, J lost 7 bases, and 21 bases lay in between. Germline V gives CDR1 KGHSH, CDR2 LQKENI. The CDR3 spans 15 residues. The TCR originated in a man aged 45-65 years with acute or convalescent COVID-19. Sample: peripheral blood. The V gene is TRBV18, the J gene TRBJ1-2; D may be TRBD1 (5 bases). The CDR3 loop is CASSRNRAGQSGYTF. For the CDR3, the DNA is TGTGCCAGCTCCCGAAATAGGGCAGGGCAGAGTGGCTACACCTTC.